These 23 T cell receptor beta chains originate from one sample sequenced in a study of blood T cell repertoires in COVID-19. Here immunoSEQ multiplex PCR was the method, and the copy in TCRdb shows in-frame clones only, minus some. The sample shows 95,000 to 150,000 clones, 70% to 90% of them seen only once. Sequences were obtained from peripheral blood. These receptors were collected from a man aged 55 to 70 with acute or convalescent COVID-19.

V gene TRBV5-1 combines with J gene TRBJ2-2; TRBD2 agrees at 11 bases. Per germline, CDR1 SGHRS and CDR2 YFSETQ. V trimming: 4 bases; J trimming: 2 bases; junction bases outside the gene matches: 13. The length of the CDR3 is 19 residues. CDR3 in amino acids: CASSLTSNRLAGNTGELFF. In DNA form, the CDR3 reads TGCGCCAGCAGCCTCACTTCCAACAGACTAGCGGGAAACACCGGGGAGCTGTTTTTT.

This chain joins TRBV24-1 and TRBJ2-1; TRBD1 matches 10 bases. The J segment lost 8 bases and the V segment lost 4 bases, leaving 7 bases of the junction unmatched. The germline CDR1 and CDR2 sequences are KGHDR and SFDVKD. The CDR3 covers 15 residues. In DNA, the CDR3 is TGTGCCACCAGTGACCAACGGGACAGGGGACATGAGCAGTTCTTC. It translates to CATSDQRDRGHEQFF.

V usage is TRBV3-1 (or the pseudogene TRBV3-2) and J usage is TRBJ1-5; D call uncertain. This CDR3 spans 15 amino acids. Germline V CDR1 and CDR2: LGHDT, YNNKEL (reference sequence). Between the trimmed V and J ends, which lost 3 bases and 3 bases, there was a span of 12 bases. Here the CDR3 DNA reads TGTGCCAGCAGCCAGGGTCAGGTTTACAATCAGCCCCAGCATTTT. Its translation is CASSQGQVYNQPQHF.

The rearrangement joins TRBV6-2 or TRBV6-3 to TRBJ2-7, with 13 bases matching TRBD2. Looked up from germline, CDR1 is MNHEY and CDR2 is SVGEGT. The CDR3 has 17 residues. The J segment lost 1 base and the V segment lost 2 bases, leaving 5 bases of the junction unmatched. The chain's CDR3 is CASSYPPGLAGSYEQYF. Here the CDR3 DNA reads TGTGCCAGCAGTTACCCCCCGGGACTAGCGGGGTCCTACGAGCAGTACTTC.

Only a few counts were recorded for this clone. This CDR3 is CASTPSEASGDSPLHF. The CDR3 DNA is TGTGCCAGCACCCCATCGGAGGCCAGCGGGGATTCACCCCTCCACTTT. This rearrangement joins TRBV28 to TRBJ1-6; D unclear. Trimming cost V 7 bases and J 8 bases, with 21 bases left between them. This CDR3 contains 16 residues. Germline V lookup: CDR1 MDHEN, CDR2 SYDVKM.

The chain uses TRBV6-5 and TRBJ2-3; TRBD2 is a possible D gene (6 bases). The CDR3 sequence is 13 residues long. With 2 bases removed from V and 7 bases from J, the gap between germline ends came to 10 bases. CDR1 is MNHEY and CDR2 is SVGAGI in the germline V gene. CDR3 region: CASSYGTANTQYF. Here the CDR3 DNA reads TGTGCCAGCAGTTACGGGACTGCAAATACGCAGTATTTT.

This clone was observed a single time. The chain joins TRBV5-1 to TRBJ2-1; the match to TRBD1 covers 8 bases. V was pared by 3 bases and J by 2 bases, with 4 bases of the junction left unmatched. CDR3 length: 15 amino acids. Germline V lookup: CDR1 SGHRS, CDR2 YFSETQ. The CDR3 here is CASSSGQGAYNEQFF. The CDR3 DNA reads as TGCGCCAGCAGCTCAGGACAGGGAGCCTACAATGAGCAGTTCTTC. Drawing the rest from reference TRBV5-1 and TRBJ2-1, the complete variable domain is KAGVTQTPRYLIKTRGQQVTLSCSPISGHRSVSWYQQTPGQGLQFLFEYFSETQRNKGNFPGRFSGRQFSNSRSEMNVSTLELGDSALYLCASSSGQGAYNEQFFGPGTRLTVL.

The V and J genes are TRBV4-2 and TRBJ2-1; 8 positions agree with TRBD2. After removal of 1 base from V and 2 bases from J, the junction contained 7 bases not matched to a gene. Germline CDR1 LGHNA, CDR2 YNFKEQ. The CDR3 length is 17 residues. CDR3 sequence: CASSQAPGGGTYNEQFF. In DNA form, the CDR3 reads TGTGCCAGCAGCCAAGCCCCCGGGGGGGGAACCTACAATGAGCAGTTCTTC.

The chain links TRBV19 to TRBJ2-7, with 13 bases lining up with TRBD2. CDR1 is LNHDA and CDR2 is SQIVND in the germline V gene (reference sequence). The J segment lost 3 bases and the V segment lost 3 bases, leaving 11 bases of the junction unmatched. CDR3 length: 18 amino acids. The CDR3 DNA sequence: TGTGCCAGTAGTATCTCGTGGCAGGGACTAGCGGGGATCTACGAGCAGTACTTC. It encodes CASSISWQGLAGIYEQYF.

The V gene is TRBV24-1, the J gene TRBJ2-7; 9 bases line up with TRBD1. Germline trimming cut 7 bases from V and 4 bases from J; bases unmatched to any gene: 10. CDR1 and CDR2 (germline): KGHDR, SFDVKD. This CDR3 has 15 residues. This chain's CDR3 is CATSTSRGQGYEQYF. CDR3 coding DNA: TGTGCCACCAGCACTTCTAGGGGACAGGGTTACGAGCAGTACTTC.

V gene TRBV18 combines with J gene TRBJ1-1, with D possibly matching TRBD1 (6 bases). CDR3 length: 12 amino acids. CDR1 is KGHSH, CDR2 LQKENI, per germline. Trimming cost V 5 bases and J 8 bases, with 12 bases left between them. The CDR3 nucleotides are TGTGCCAGCTCAAGGACAGAAGAAGAAGCTTTCTTT. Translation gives CASSRTEEEAFF.

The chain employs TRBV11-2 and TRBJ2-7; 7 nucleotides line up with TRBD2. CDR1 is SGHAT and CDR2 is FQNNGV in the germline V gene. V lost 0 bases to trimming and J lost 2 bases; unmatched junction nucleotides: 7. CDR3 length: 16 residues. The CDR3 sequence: CASSLDHGGGTYEQYF. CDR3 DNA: TGTGCCAGCAGCTTAGATCACGGCGGGGGAACCTACGAGCAGTACTTC. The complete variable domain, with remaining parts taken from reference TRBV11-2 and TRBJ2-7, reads EAGVAQSPRYKIIEKRQSVAFWCNPISGHATLYWYQQILGQGPKLLIQFQNNGVVDDSQLPKDRFSAERLKGVDSTLKIQPAKLEDSAVYLCASSLDHGGGTYEQYFGPGTRLTVT.

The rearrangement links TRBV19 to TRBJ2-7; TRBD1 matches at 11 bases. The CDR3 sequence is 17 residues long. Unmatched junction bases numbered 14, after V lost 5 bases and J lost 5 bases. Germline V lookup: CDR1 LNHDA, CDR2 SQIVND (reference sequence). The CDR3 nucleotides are TGTGCCAGTAGTTGGCGACCTTTCGGGACAGGGGGGAACGAGCAGTACTTC. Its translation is CASSWRPFGTGGNEQYF.

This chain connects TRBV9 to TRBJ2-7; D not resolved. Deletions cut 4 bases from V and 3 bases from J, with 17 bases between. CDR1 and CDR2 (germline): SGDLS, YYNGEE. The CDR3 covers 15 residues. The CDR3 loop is CASSPDNLRHYEQYF. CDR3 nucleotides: TGTGCCAGCAGCCCAGACAACTTACGACACTACGAGCAGTACTTC.

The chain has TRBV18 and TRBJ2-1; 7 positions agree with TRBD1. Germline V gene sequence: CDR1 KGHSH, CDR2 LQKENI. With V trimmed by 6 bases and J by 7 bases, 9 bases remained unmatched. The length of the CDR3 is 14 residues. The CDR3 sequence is CASSPILTGNEQFF. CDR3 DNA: TGTGCCAGCTCCCCAATACTGACAGGGAATGAGCAGTTCTTC. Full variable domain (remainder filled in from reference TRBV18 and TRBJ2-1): NAGVMQNPRHLVRRRGQEARLRCSPMKGHSHVYWYRQLPEEGLKFMVYLQKENIIDESGMPKERFSAEFPKEGPSILRIQQVVRGDSAAYFCASSPILTGNEQFFGPGTRLTVL.

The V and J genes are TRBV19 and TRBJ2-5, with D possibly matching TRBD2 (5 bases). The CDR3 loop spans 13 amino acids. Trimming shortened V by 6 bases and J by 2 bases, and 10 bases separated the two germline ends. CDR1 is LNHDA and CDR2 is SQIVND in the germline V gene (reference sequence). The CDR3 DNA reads TGTGCCAGTAGACCCGGGAATCAAGAGACCCAGTACTTC. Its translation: CASRPGNQETQYF.

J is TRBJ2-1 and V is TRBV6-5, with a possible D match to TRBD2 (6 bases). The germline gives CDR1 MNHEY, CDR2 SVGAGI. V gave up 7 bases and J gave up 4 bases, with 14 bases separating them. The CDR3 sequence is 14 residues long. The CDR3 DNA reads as TGTGCCAGCAATGGACGGGGGATTTACAATGAGCAGTTCTTC. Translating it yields CASNGRGIYNEQFF.

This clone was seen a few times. This CDR3 reads CSASGRGTDTQYF. In DNA, the CDR3 is TGCAGTGCTAGTGGACGGGGCACAGATACGCAGTATTTT. This chain uses TRBV20-1 with TRBJ2-3; D not certain. Germline values: CDR1 DFQATT, CDR2 SNEGSKA (reference sequence). The ends were cut back, 3 bases at V and 1 base at J, with 8 bases in the middle. The CDR3 spans 13 residues.

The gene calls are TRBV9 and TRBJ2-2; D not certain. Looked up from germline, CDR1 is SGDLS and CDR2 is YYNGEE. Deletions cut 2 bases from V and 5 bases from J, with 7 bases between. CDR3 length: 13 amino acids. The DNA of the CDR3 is TGTGCCAGCAGCGTGGAGATAACCGGGGAGCTGTTTTTT. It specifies CASSVEITGELFF.

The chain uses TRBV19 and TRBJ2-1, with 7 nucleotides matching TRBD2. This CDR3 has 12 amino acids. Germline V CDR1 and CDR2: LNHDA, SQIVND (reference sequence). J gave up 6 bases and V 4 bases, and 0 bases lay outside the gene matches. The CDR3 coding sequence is TGTGCCAGTAGTAGGGGGGGCAATGAGCAGTTCTTC. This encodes CASSRGGNEQFF.

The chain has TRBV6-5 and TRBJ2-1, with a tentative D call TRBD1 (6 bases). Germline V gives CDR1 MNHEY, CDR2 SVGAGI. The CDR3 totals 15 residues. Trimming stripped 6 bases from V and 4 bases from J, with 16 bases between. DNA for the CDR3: TGTGCCAGCAGCCACAGGGAAGGGGGATACAATGAGCAGTTCTTC. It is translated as CASSHREGGYNEQFF.

This CDR3 reads CASSKGAPCETQYF. The CDR3 nucleotides read TGTGCCAGCAGCAAAGGGGCGCCTTGTGAGACCCAGTACTTC. V and J are TRBV21-1 and TRBJ2-5; TRBD1, the D gene given by the table, was not confirmed from the DNA. TRBV21-1 is flagged as a pseudogene. CDR3 length: 14 residues.

The CDR3 loop is CASSPPGVPGAQPQHF. The CDR3 DNA reads as TGTGCCAGCAGCCCCCCGGGCGTTCCGGGAGCTCAGCCCCAGCATTTT. J is TRBJ1-5 and V is TRBV2; D is undetermined. Trimming stripped 6 bases from V and 6 bases from J, with 21 bases between. This CDR3 comprises 16 residues. Germline-derived CDR1 and CDR2 are SNHLY and FYNNEI. Supplemented by reference TRBV2 and TRBJ1-5, the full variable domain reads EPEVTQTPSHQVTQMGQEVILRCVPISNHLYFYWYRQILGQKVEFLVSFYNNEISEKSEIFDDQFSVERPDGSNFTLKIRSTKLEDSAMYFCASSPPGVPGAQPQHFGDGTRLSIL.